This T cell receptor beta chain was found in a study of blood T cell repertoires in COVID-19. This clone was recorded a few times. Libraries were prepared by immunoSEQ multiplex PCR; TCRdb keeps only in-frame clonotypes and omits some of them. The data hold roughly 52,000 clones, with about 83% observed a single time. Sequencing used peripheral blood. This TCR was recovered from a human donor in a cohort sampled during active COVID-19.

This CDR3 reads CASSLGTSGRRLSYEQYF. CDR3 bases: TGTGCCAGCAGCCTGGGGACTAGCGGGCGCCGTCTCTCCTACGAGCAGTACTTC. V usage is TRBV9 and J usage is TRBJ2-7, with 12 bases that match TRBD2. J was trimmed by 0 bases and V by 4 bases; bases with no gene match: 11. CDR1 SGDLS and CDR2 YYNGEE come from the germline V gene. This CDR3 region has 18 residues.